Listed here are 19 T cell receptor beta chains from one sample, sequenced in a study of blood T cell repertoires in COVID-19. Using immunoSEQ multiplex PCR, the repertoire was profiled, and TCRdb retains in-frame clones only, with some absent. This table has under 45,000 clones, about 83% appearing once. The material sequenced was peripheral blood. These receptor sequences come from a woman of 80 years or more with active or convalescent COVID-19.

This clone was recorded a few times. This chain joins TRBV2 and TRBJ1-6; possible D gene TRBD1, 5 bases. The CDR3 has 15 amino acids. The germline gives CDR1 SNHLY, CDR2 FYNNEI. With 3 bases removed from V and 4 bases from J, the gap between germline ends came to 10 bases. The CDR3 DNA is TGTGCCAGCAGTGAGCAGGGACTTTATAATTCACCCCTCCACTTT. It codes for CASSEQGLYNSPLHF.

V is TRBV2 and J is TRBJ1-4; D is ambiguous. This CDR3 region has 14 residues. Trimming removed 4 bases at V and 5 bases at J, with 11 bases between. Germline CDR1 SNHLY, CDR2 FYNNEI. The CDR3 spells CASSGRRLNEKLFF. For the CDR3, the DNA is TGTGCCAGCAGTGGGAGGCGTCTGAATGAAAAACTGTTTTTT.

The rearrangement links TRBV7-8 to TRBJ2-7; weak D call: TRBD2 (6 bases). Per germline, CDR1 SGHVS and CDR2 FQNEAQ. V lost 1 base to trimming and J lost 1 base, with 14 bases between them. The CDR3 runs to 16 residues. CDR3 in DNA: TGTGCCAGCAGCTTAGTTGGAGGGGCTTCTTCCTACGAGCAGTACTTC. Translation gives CASSLVGGASSYEQYF.

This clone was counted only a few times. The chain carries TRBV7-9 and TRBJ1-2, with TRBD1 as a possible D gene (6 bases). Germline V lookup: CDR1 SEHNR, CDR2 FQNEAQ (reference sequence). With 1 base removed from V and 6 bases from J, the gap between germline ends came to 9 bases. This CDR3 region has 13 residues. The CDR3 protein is CASSLVSGDGYTF. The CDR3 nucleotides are TGTGCCAGCAGCTTAGTATCAGGGGATGGCTACACCTTC.

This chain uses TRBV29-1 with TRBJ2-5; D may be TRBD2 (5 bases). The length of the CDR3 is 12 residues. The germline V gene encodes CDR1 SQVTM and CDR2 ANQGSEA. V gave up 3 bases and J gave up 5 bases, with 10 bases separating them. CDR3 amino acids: CSVDRGRETQYF. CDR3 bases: TGCAGCGTTGATCGGGGTCGGGAGACCCAGTACTTC.

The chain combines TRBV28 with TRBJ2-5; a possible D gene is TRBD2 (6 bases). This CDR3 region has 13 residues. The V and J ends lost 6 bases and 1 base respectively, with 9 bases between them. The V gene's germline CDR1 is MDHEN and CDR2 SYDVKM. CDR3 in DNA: TGTGCCAGCAGGTTTAGCGGCCAAGAGACCCAGTACTTC. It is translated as CASRFSGQETQYF.

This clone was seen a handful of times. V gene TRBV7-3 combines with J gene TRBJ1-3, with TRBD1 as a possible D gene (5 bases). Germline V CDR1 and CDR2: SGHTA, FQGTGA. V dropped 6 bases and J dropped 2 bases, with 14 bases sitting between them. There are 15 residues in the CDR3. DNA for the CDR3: TGTGCCAGCAGTGAGCAGGGTGTCGCTGGAAACACCATATATTTT. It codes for CASSEQGVAGNTIYF.

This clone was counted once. CDR3 DNA sequence: TGTGCCACCAGTGATTCCCCGGGACAGGGTGGAAAAGATACGCAGTATTTT. Protein sequence: CATSDSPGQGGKDTQYF. The chain links TRBV24-1 to TRBJ2-3; 9 nucleotides agree with TRBD1. There are 17 residues in the CDR3. V lost 2 bases, J lost 5 bases, and 10 bases stayed unmatched. CDR1 KGHDR and CDR2 SFDVKD come from the germline V gene.

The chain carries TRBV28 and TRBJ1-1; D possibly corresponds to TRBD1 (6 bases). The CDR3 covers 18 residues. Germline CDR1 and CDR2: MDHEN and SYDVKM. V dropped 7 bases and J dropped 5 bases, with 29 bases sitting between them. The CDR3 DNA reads TGTGCCAGCAAGAAGGGCGGGGGGGCGTTTCAAACGGTAACTGAAGCTTTCTTT. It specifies CASKKGGGAFQTVTEAFF.

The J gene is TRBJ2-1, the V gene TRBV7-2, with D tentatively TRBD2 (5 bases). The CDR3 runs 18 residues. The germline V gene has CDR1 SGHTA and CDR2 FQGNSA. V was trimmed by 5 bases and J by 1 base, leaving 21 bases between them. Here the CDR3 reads CASSLTRTSILSYNEQFF. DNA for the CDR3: TGTGCCAGCAGCCTCACTAGGACCTCGATCCTTTCCTACAATGAGCAGTTCTTC.

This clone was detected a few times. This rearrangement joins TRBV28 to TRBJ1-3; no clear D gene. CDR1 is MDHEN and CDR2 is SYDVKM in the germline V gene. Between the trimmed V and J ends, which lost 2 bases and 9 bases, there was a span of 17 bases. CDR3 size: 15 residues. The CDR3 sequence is CASSLNWQEGGTIYF. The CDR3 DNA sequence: TGTGCCAGCAGTTTAAATTGGCAGGAGGGTGGCACCATATATTTT.

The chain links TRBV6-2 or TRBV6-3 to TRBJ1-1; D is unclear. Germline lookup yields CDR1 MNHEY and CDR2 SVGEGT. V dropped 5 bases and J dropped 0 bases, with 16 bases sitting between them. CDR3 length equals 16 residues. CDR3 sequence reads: CASSLGGKIMNTEAFF. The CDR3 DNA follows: TGTGCCAGCAGTCTGGGAGGGAAGATAATGAACACTGAAGCTTTCTTT.

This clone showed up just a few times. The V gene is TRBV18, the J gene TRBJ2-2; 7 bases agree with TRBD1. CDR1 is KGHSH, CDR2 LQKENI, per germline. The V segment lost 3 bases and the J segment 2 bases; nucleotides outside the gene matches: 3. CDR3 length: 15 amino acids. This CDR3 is CASSPRDSNTGELFF. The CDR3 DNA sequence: TGTGCCAGCTCACCTCGGGACAGCAACACCGGGGAGCTGTTTTTT.

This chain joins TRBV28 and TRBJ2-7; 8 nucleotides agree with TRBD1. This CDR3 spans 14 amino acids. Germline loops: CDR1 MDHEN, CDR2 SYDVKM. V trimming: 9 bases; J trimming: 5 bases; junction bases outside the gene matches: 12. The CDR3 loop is CASMPGDRSHEQYF. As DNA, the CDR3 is TGTGCCAGTATGCCCGGGGACAGGAGTCACGAGCAGTACTTC.

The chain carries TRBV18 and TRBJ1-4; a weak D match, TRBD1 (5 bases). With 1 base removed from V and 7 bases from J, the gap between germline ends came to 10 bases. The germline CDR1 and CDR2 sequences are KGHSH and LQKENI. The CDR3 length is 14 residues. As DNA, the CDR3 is TGTGCCAGCTCACCACGGAAGCAGGGTGAAAAACTGTTTTTT. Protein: CASSPRKQGEKLFF.

The CDR3: CASRESNQPQHF. Here the CDR3 DNA reads TGTGCCAGCAGGGAGAGCAATCAGCCCCAGCATTTT. The rearrangement joins TRBV28 to TRBJ1-5; D unresolved. Trimming left V 6 bases short and J 1 base short, with 4 bases between. CDR1 MDHEN and CDR2 SYDVKM come from the germline V gene. The CDR3 consists of 12 residues.

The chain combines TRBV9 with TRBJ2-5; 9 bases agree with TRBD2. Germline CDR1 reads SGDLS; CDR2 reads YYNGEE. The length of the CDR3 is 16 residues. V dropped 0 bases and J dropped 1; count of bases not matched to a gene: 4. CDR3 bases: TGTGCCAGCAGCGTAGTCCCAGCGGGAGGCCAAGAGACCCAGTACTTC. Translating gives CASSVVPAGGQETQYF.

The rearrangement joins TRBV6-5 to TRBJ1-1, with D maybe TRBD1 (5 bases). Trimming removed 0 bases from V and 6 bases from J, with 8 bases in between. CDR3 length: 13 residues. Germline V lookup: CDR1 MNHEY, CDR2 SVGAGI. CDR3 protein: CASSYSRGSEAFF. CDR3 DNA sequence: TGTGCCAGCAGTTACTCCCGGGGGTCTGAAGCTTTCTTT.

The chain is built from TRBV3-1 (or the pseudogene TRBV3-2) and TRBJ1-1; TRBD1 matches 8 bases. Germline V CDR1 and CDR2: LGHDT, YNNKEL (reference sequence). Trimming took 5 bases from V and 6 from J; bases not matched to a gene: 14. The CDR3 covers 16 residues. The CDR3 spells CASSSRPGTGRSEAFF. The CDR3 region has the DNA TGTGCCAGCAGCTCTCGTCCCGGGACAGGAAGGTCTGAAGCTTTCTTT.